Sequencing of this T cell receptor (beta chain) was carried out in a study of T-cell reconstitution after alpha-beta-depleted transplantation in children. This clonotype was detected only a few times. During its preparation, the TCRbeta library received unique molecular identifiers. Via MiXCR, TCRdb re-called the PCR reads, giving one row per CDR3 protein. Of about 540,000 distinct CDR3 sequences listed, 15% to 20% are singletons. Trimming took 10 bases from V and 4 from J, leaving 20 bases between them. This CDR3 contains 15 residues. CDR1 is LNHDA, CDR2 SQIVND, per germline (reference sequence). The V and J genes are TRBV19 and TRBJ2-1; no clear D. This sample comprised PBMCs from the stem cell graft donor, obtained from the stem cell graft. The receptor was isolated from a human donor who donated a stem cell graft to a child with acute lymphoblastic leukemia. The CDR3 DNA follows: TGTGCCACTGCAATCGGAGTGTTCCGATACAATGAGCAGTTCTTC. Translating it yields CATAIGVFRYNEQFF.